This TCR beta chain was captured in a study of OX40 agonist ivuxolimab in advanced cancers. Study information: Three patients responded partially, comprising one with hepatocellular carcinoma and two with cutaneous melanoma. General observations from the study: Antigens targeted by the expanded peripheral T cells were not determined.

Assay: immunoSEQ multiplex PCR; the TCRdb copy retains only in-frame clones and omits some. The sample carries 55,000 to 80,000 clones, roughly 80% recorded once. This clone was seen only once. No antigen is known for it. This CDR3 region has 10 residues. Trimming took 5 bases from V and 5 from J, leaving 7 bases between them. Germline-derived CDR1 and CDR2 are DFQATT and SNEGSKA (reference sequence). The sequence came from an adult with an advanced solid tumor such as melanoma, head and neck, liver or kidney cancer. Specimen: CD4+ or CD8+ T cells sorted from blood, collected in a trial of the OX40 agonist ivuxolimab. The chain carries TRBV20-1 and TRBJ2-7; D gene unclear. In DNA, the CDR3 is TGCAGTGCTTCCGCCCACGAGCAGTACTTC. Translating gives CSASAHEQYF.